The 22 T cell receptor beta chains below were found in one sample sequenced in a study of monozygotic twins with inflammatory bowel disease. TCRdb reanalyzed the 5' RACE reads and collapses them to one entry per CDR3 protein, without DNA. The table for this sample gives about 440,000 distinct CDR3 sequences. Sequencing was performed on blood. The receptors stem from a human donor with ulcerative colitis or Crohn's disease, or a healthy co-twin of an affected twin (not recorded which).

This chain links TRBV18 with TRBJ2-6; checking the TCRdb D call of TRBD1 is not possible without DNA. Germline V gene data show CDR1 as KGHSH and CDR2 as LQKENI. This CDR3 contains 19 residues. The CDR3 protein is CASSPRRGQQESGANVLTF.

The genes are TRBV5-1 and TRBJ2-2; TCRdb's D gene call, TRBD1, goes unchecked for lack of DNA. The germline gives CDR1 SGHRS, CDR2 YFSETQ. There are 17 residues in the CDR3. The CDR3 loop reads CASSSPSTGRNTGELFF.

The chain combines TRBV6-1 with TRBJ2-7. Germline V gives CDR1 MNHNS, CDR2 SASEGT. The CDR3 runs 14 residues. This chain's CDR3 is CASRSGGYSYEQYF.

The chain has TRBV7-2 and TRBJ1-5; TCRdb's assignment of TRBD1 cannot be checked, as there is no DNA. CDR3 size: 17 residues. Germline assignment: CDR1 SGHTA and CDR2 FQGNSA. This CDR3 is CASSLGSWANSNQPQHF.

V usage is TRBV2 and J usage is TRBJ1-4; TCRdb's D gene call, TRBD1, goes unchecked for lack of DNA. This CDR3 has 15 amino acids. Germline CDR1 SNHLY, CDR2 FYNNEI. The CDR3 loop is CASNDRGPVNEKLFF.

CDR3 sequence: CATSALGSYNEQFF. The V gene is TRBV15, the J gene TRBJ2-1. From germline, CDR1 is LNHNV and CDR2 YYDKDF (reference sequence). The CDR3 consists of 14 residues.

V is TRBV29-1 and J is TRBJ1-4; TCRdb calls TRBD1, which cannot be checked without DNA. The germline V gene encodes CDR1 SQVTM and CDR2 ANQGSEA. The CDR3 has 13 residues. The CDR3 region is CSVETAHNEKLFF. Full variable domain (outside the CDR3, taken from reference TRBV29-1 and TRBJ1-4): SAVISQKPSRDICQRGTSLTIQCQVDSQVTMMFWYRQQPGQSLTLIATANQGSEATYESGFVIDKFPISRPNLTFSTLTVSNMSPEDSSIYLCSVETAHNEKLFFGSGTQLSVL.

The V gene is TRBV27, the J gene TRBJ1-2; with no DNA, the TCRdb D assignment of TRBD1 cannot be verified. Germline V CDR1 and CDR2: MNHEY, SMNVEV (reference sequence). This CDR3 is 15 amino acids long. This chain's CDR3 is CASSLWGQGAYGYTF.

The chain links TRBV18 to TRBJ2-1; TCRdb names TRBD2, which stays unverified in the absence of DNA. CDR1 is KGHSH, CDR2 LQKENI, per germline. CDR3 length: 16 amino acids. This chain's CDR3 is CASSPPQRVNLNEQFF.

The chain combines TRBV2 with TRBJ2-7; the D call of TRBD1 rests on TCRdb alone, since no DNA is present to check it. The CDR3 consists of 17 residues. CDR1 is SNHLY, CDR2 FYNNEI, per germline. The CDR3 region is CASSPAPVTGLLPEQYF. The full variable domain, completed using reference TRBV2 and TRBJ2-7, is EPEVTQTPSHQVTQMGQEVILRCVPISNHLYFYWYRQILGQKVEFLVSFYNNEISEKSEIFDDQFSVERPDGSNFTLKIRSTKLEDSAMYFCASSPAPVTGLLPEQYFGPGTRLTVT.

The CDR3 loop reads CASSYPVLAVTDTQYF. The chain has TRBV6-2 or TRBV6-3 and TRBJ2-3. Looked up from germline, CDR1 is MNHEY and CDR2 is SVGEGT. This CDR3 is built from 16 residues.

The chain links TRBV10-3 to TRBJ2-5; checking the TCRdb D call of TRBD1 is not possible without DNA. Germline V lookup: CDR1 ENHRY, CDR2 SYGVKD. This CDR3 has 13 residues. The CDR3 loop is CAISETPRETQYF.

The CDR3 sequence: CSALPEAGDTIYF. The gene calls are TRBV20-1 and TRBJ1-3. CDR3 length: 13 amino acids. Germline V CDR1 and CDR2: DFQATT, SNEGSKA (reference sequence).

The CDR3 here is CASSYRAGTSGGRNNEQFF. The V gene is TRBV6-5, the J gene TRBJ2-1; TCRdb designates TRBD2, a call that cannot be tested without DNA. This CDR3 spans 19 amino acids. Germline values: CDR1 MNHEY, CDR2 SVGAGI.

CDR3 sequence reads: CASSLRPNYNSPLHF. V and J are TRBV7-9 and TRBJ1-6. The CDR3 is 15 amino acids. From germline, CDR1 is SEHNR and CDR2 FQNEAQ (reference sequence). The complete variable domain, with remaining parts taken from reference TRBV7-9 and TRBJ1-6, reads DTGVSQNPRHKITKRGQNVTFRCDPISEHNRLYWYRQTLGQGPEFLTYFQNEAQLEKSRLLSDRFSAERPKGSFSTLEIQRTEQGDSAMYLCASSLRPNYNSPLHFGNGTRLTVT.

The gene calls are TRBV6-2 or TRBV6-3 and TRBJ2-1; TCRdb's D call of TRBD1 is untestable without DNA. The CDR3 has 18 amino acids. The germline CDR1 and CDR2 sequences are MNHEY and SVGEGT. Here the CDR3 reads CASRSYPLARGGRNEQFF.

CDR3 region: CASSQSGRVGGNQPQHF. The rearrangement joins TRBV16 to TRBJ1-5. The CDR3 loop spans 17 amino acids. Germline V lookup: CDR1 KGHSY, CDR2 FQNENV. The variable domain in full, with the rest retrieved from reference TRBV16 and TRBJ1-5, is GEEVAQTPKHLVRGEGQKAKLYCAPIKGHSYVFWYQQVLKNEFKFLISFQNENVFDETGMPKERFSAKCLPNSPCSLEIQATKLEDSAVYFCASSQSGRVGGNQPQHFGDGTRLSIL.

The rearrangement links TRBV15 to TRBJ2-5. The CDR3 consists of 13 residues. Germline CDR1 is LNHNV and CDR2 is YYDKDF (reference sequence). This chain's CDR3 is CATNRRVQETQYF.

The chain combines TRBV20-1 with TRBJ2-3; TCRdb reports TRBD2, a call that lacks DNA to check it against. The CDR3 is made up of 17 amino acids. Germline V gene sequence: CDR1 DFQATT, CDR2 SNEGSKA (reference sequence). Here the CDR3 reads CSARDRPGLASTDTQYF.

This sequence joins TRBV30 and TRBJ2-7; TCRdb selects TRBD1, and the lack of DNA leaves this call unchecked. The CDR3 runs 13 residues. Germline V lookup: CDR1 GTSNPN, CDR2 SVGIG (reference sequence). CDR3 sequence: CAWSGGVSYEQYF.

The chain is built from TRBV5-6 and TRBJ1-1. The germline V gene has CDR1 SGHDT and CDR2 YYEEEE. The CDR3 has 17 residues. The CDR3 sequence: CASSSLGGSLTGTEAFF.

This chain connects TRBV12-3 or TRBV12-4 to TRBJ2-1; TCRdb outputs TRBD1, but without DNA this stays unchecked. The CDR3 length is 15 residues. The CDR3 here is CASSPRPPKGDEQFF.